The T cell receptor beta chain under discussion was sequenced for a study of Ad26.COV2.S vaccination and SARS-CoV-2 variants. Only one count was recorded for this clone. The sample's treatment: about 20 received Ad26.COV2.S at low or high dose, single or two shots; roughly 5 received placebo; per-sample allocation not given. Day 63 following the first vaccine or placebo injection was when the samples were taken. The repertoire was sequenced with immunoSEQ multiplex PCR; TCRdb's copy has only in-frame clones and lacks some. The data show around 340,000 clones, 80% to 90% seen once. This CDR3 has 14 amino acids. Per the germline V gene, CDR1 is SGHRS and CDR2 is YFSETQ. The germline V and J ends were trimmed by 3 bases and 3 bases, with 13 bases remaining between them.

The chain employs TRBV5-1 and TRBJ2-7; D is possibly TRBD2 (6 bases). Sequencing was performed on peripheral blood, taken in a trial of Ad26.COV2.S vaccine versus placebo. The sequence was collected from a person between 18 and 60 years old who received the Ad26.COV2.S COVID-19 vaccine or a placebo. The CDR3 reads CASSSGDGFYEQYF. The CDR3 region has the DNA TGCGCCAGCAGCTCGGGGGACGGCTTCTACGAGCAGTACTTC.